Each of the 7 T cell receptor beta chains below was sequenced from the same sample in a study of blood T cell repertoires in COVID-19. Here immunoSEQ multiplex PCR was the method, and the copy in TCRdb shows in-frame clones only, minus some. The data contain 380,000 or so clones, 70% to 90% of them singletons. The sequencing sample was made of PBMCs or T cells enriched from blood (not recorded which). The receptors were sampled from a woman aged 40 to 50 with acute COVID-19.

The chain joins TRBV7-2 to TRBJ2-1, with D possibly being TRBD2 (6 bases). This CDR3 is 17 amino acids long. The V gene's germline CDR1 is SGHTA and CDR2 FQGNSA. Trimming left V 2 bases short and J 5 bases short, with 19 bases between. CDR3 sequence (DNA): TGTGCCAGCAGCTTACCTCTTAGCCTGGAGGGTAACAATGAGCAGTTCTTC. Its translation is CASSLPLSLEGNNEQFF.

As concerns this clone: Other nucleotide sequences in the sample specify the same CDR3. The chain combines TRBV9 with TRBJ2-1, with 7 bases fitting TRBD2. This CDR3 comprises 15 residues. V shed 2 bases and J 1 base; nucleotides not matched to a gene: 3. Per the germline V gene, CDR1 is SGDLS and CDR2 is YYNGEE. The CDR3, as DNA: TGTGCCAGCAGCGTTGGGAGGGGTTCCTACAATGAGCAGTTCTTC. Translating gives CASSVGRGSYNEQFF.

This clone was detected a few times. This rearrangement joins TRBV7-9 to TRBJ1-1; TRBD1 matches 9 bases. This CDR3 is 15 amino acids long. Germline CDR1 is SEHNR and CDR2 is FQNEAQ (reference sequence). The trim removed 2 bases at V and 5 bases at J, leaving 6 bases unmatched. This CDR3 reads CASSLRDRAGTEAFF. As DNA, the CDR3 is TGTGCCAGCAGCTTACGGGACAGGGCTGGTACTGAAGCTTTCTTT.

The chain joins TRBV27 to TRBJ2-3; no clear D gene. CDR1 is MNHEY, CDR2 SMNVEV, per germline (reference sequence). With 4 bases removed from V and 6 bases from J, the gap between germline ends came to 14 bases. This CDR3 has 14 residues. This CDR3 reads CASSSLATSDTQYF. Here the CDR3 DNA reads TGTGCCAGCAGTTCCCTGGCGACATCTGATACGCAGTATTTT.

The chain recombines TRBV19 with TRBJ2-7; D ambiguous. Trimming removed 6 bases from V and 1 base from J, with 13 bases in between. CDR1 and CDR2 (germline): LNHDA, SQIVND (reference sequence). The CDR3 consists of 14 residues. CDR3 sequence (DNA): TGTGCCAGTAGACCTAGAGACGGTTCCTACGAGCAGTACTTC. Protein sequence: CASRPRDGSYEQYF. Full variable domain (outside the CDR3, taken from reference TRBV19 and TRBJ2-7): DGGITQSPKYLFRKEGQNVTLSCEQNLNHDAMYWYRQDPGQGLRLIYYSQIVNDFQKGDIAEGYSVSREKKESFPLTVTSAQKNPTAFYLCASRPRDGSYEQYFGPGTRLTVT.

This chain links TRBV5-4 with TRBJ2-1; maybe TRBD2 (5 bases). The CDR3 totals 12 residues. Trimming stripped 4 bases from V and 10 bases from J, with 12 bases between. CDR1 is SGHNT and CDR2 is YYREEE in the germline V gene (reference sequence). CDR3 sequence reads: CASSPGREEQFF. The CDR3 bases are TGTGCCAGCAGCCCCGGTCGGGAAGAGCAGTTCTTC.

The chain uses TRBV5-4 and TRBJ2-1, with 8 positions matching TRBD2. J lost 5 bases, V lost 4 bases, and 14 bases had no gene match. From germline, CDR1 is SGHNT and CDR2 YYREEE (reference sequence). The CDR3 contains 17 residues. CDR3 coding DNA: TGTGCCAGCAGCGTTGCACGCGGCGGGGGGATCGACAATGAGCAGTTCTTC. Translated, it gives CASSVARGGGIDNEQFF.